These 8 T cell receptor beta chains originate from one sample sequenced in a study of blood T cell repertoires in COVID-19. Repertoires were generated with immunoSEQ multiplex PCR, while TCRdb's copy carries only in-frame clones and drops some. The data hold roughly 250,000 clones, with 65% to 85% observed a single time. The specimen was peripheral blood. Every receptor here comes from a person aged 65 to 79 with COVID-19, enrolled during active disease.

In this sample, this clone turned up a few times. This CDR3 is CAITGRVNTGELFF. The CDR3 DNA reads as TGTGCCATCACTGGGAGGGTTAACACCGGGGAGCTGTTTTTT. The genes are TRBV10-3 and TRBJ2-2; 7 positions agree with TRBD2. The J segment lost 2 bases and the V segment lost 7 bases, leaving 4 bases of the junction unmatched. CDR3 length: 14 amino acids. In germline, CDR1 is ENHRY, CDR2 SYGVKD.

This clone was detected only once. V is TRBV5-6 and J is TRBJ1-1; perhaps TRBD1 as D (6 bases). Germline loops: CDR1 SGHDT, CDR2 YYEEEE. V gave up 4 bases and J gave up 4 bases, with 20 bases separating them. The CDR3 loop spans 16 amino acids. As DNA, the CDR3 is TGTGCCAGCAGCCCTGGGACATTCGGGGGGGGCACTGAAGCTTTCTTT. Its protein product is CASSPGTFGGGTEAFF. The full variable domain, rest sourced from reference TRBV5-6 and TRBJ1-1, is DAGVTQSPTHLIKTRGQQVTLRCSPKSGHDTVSWYQQALGQGPQFIFQYYEEEERQRGNFPDRFSGHQFPNYSSELNVNALLLGDSALYLCASSPGTFGGGTEAFFGQGTRLTVV.

The chain joins TRBV7-3 to TRBJ2-1, with D unclear. Germline V lookup: CDR1 SGHTA, CDR2 FQGTGA. With 1 base removed from V and 9 bases from J, the gap between germline ends came to 7 bases. This CDR3 is built from 12 residues. The CDR3 is CASSLNPSEQFF. The CDR3 DNA is TGTGCCAGCAGCTTAAATCCGTCTGAGCAGTTCTTC. Together with reference TRBV7-3 and TRBJ2-1, the CDR3 gives the full variable domain: GAGVSQTPSNKVTEKGKYVELRCDPISGHTALYWYRQSLGQGPEFLIYFQGTGAADDSGLPNDRFFAVRPEGSVSTLKIQRTERGDSAVYLCASSLNPSEQFFGPGTRLTVL.

This rearrangement joins TRBV7-2 to TRBJ2-7; 7 nucleotides match TRBD1. V dropped 1 base and J dropped 4; count of bases not matched to a gene: 4. The CDR3 loop spans 14 amino acids. Germline CDR1 reads SGHTA; CDR2 reads FQGNSA. The CDR3 loop reads CASSLGTGLYEQYF. Written as DNA, the CDR3 is TGTGCCAGCAGCTTAGGGACAGGATTATACGAGCAGTACTTC.

The V and J genes are TRBV9 and TRBJ2-1, with 7 bases matching TRBD2. The germline gives CDR1 SGDLS, CDR2 YYNGEE. Germline trimming cut 0 bases from V and 2 bases from J; bases unmatched to any gene: 2. This CDR3 is built from 15 residues. The CDR3 coding sequence is TGTGCCAGCAGCGTAGGGCGGGAGACCTACAATGAGCAGTTCTTC. Translating gives CASSVGRETYNEQFF.

This chain uses TRBV9 with TRBJ1-6; the match to TRBD1 covers 7 bases. Germline-derived CDR1 and CDR2 are SGDLS and YYNGEE. The V segment lost 3 bases and the J segment 3 bases; nucleotides outside the gene matches: 3. The CDR3 has 15 residues. The CDR3: CASSADRDYNSPLHF. Here the CDR3 DNA reads TGTGCCAGCAGCGCAGACAGGGACTATAATTCACCCCTCCACTTT.

The chain couples TRBV19 to TRBJ1-1; 7 nucleotides align to TRBD1. J was trimmed by 4 bases and V by 5 bases; bases with no gene match: 7. CDR3 length equals 14 residues. From germline, CDR1 is LNHDA and CDR2 SQIVND (reference sequence). As DNA, the CDR3 is TGTGCCAGTAGTCCTCTGGACAGGAGCACTGAAGCTTTCTTT. Its protein product is CASSPLDRSTEAFF.

The V call is TRBV5-4, the J call TRBJ2-3, with TRBD1 matching over 10 bases. Trimming took 0 bases from V and 5 from J; bases not matched to a gene: 3. Germline-derived CDR1 and CDR2 are SGHNT and YYREEE (reference sequence). The CDR3 covers 15 residues. This CDR3 is CASSLGGQGKDTQYF. As DNA, the CDR3 is TGTGCCAGCAGCTTGGGGGGACAGGGGAAAGATACGCAGTATTTT.